This T cell receptor beta chain is from a study of cytomegalovirus exposure and HLA in healthy donors. General study points: In a later analysis, specific HLA alleles were associated with about 18,000 TCR beta sequences at a 0.05 false discovery rate.

CDR3 size: 14 residues. Germline assignment: CDR1 MNHEY and CDR2 SVGAGI. V lost 7 bases and J lost 2; bases outside the gene matches: 7. The PCR used 60 Vbeta and 13 Jbeta primers. Generated by immunoSEQ multiplex PCR, the TCRdb table keeps only in-frame clones and is missing some. This repertoire shows about 190,000 clones, 80% to 85% found once; its top ten account for 6.3%. With regard to this clone: Antigen specificity is unknown.

All the people who gave samples were healthy bone marrow donors. The V gene is TRBV6-5, the J gene TRBJ1-1, with TRBD1 identical over 7 bases. This sequence was found in a middle-aged man in good health and CMV-seropositive. Sequencing input: PBMCs. This chain's CDR3 is CASILGGENTEAFF. CDR3 nucleotides: TGTGCCAGCATTTTAGGGGGCGAAAACACTGAAGCTTTCTTT.